The present T cell receptor beta chain was sequenced within a study of T cell responses to AZD1222 COVID-19 vaccine. The CDR3 has 14 amino acids. V was trimmed by 5 bases and J by 8 bases, leaving 18 bases between them. Germline V lookup: CDR1 SGHTA, CDR2 FQGNSA. Measured with immunoSEQ multiplex PCR; TCRdb has only the in-frame clones, and not every one. The repertoire holds 55,000 to 80,000 clones, with around 75% as singletons. The chain recombines TRBV7-2 with TRBJ1-1; a possible D gene is TRBD1 (6 bases). The sequencing used peripheral blood, collected on day 0 of AZD1222 vaccination. The origin of this receptor is an adult in good health. The CDR3 loop reads CASSARSGAGEAFF. In DNA, the CDR3 is TGTGCCAGCAGCGCGAGATCGGGGGCTGGCGAAGCTTTCTTT.